The rows below give T cell receptor beta chains drawn from one sample of a study of T cell clonotyping in hematopoietic cell transplantation. Assay: immunoSEQ multiplex PCR; the TCRdb copy retains only in-frame clones and omits some. Among about 70,000 clones listed, about 94% were seen once. Input material: peripheral blood mononuclear cells. The receptors were gathered from a man over 45 in good health. Some clones in this sample may be carry-over from other donors' samples. Each CDR3 is given with its conserved first and last residue. Fields, in order: D gene, J gene, V gene, clone size, CDR3 protein, CDR3 DNA. The D gene is left open where the match is weak. The listing skips clone size in some rows; elsewhere it reads once, few, many or a size class.

>TRBD2|TRBJ2-3|TRBV6-1|.
CASSGGTSVTSTDTQYF
TGTGCCAGCAGTGGCGGGACTAGCGTTACTAGCACAGATACGCAGTATTTT
>.|TRBJ1-1|TRBV27|.
CASSQTGGTEAFF
TGTGCCAGCAGTCAAACAGGTGGCACTGAAGCTTTCTTT
>.|TRBJ2-7|TRBV7-2|once
CASSLAGAAYEQYF
TGTGCCAGCAGCTTAGCGGGAGCGGCCTACGAGCAGTACTTC
>.|TRBJ2-7|TRBV30|.
CAWSGGYSYEQYF
TGTGCCTGGAGCGGCGGCTACTCCTACGAGCAGTACTTC
>.|TRBJ2-1|TRBV14|.
CASSYNNEQFF
TGTGCCAGCAGCTATAACAATGAGCAGTTCTTC
>.|TRBJ1-3|TRBV27|once
CASSLSGIDSGNTIYF
TGTGCCAGCAGTTTATCGGGGATCGATTCCGGAAACACCATATATTTT
>TRBD1|TRBJ1-1|TRBV2|.
CASNVNRGLLTEAFF
TGTGCCAGCAATGTGAACAGGGGGCTTTTAACTGAAGCTTTCTTT
>.|TRBJ1-2|TRBV28|.
CASSLSNYGYTF
TGTGCCAGCAGTTTATCAAACTATGGCTACACCTTC
>.|TRBJ1-2|TRBV7-2|.
CASSPAPSHNNYGYTF
TGTGCCAGCAGCCCGGCCCCATCCCACAATAACTATGGCTACACCTTC
>.|TRBJ1-2|TRBV9|.
CASSVGSQGYGYTF
TGTGCCAGCAGCGTAGGATCTCAGGGCTATGGCTACACCTTC
>.|TRBJ2-1|TRBV11-2|once
CASSSTGLPVGNEQFF
TGTGCCAGCAGCTCTACGGGACTCCCCGTGGGGAATGAGCAGTTCTTC
>.|TRBJ1-2|TRBV5-1|.
CASSFLGGYTF
TGCGCCAGCAGCTTCCTCGGTGGCTACACCTTC
>.|TRBJ1-1|TRBV28|.
CASSEGNAAFF
TGTGCCAGTAGTGAAGGGAACGCAGCTTTCTTT
>TRBD1|TRBJ1-4|TRBV27|once
CASSRTGRRSGVEKLFF
TGTGCCAGCAGTCGGACAGGGAGGCGGTCTGGAGTTGAAAAACTGTTTTTT
>TRBD1|TRBJ1-4|TRBV19|.
CASTSRGRSEKLFF
TGTGCCAGTACCTCCAGGGGGCGTAGTGAAAAACTGTTTTTT
>.|TRBJ1-4|TRBV20-1|.
CSAYFNEKLFF
TGCAGTGCTTACTTTAATGAAAAACTGTTTTTT
>.|TRBJ1-1|TRBV15|.
CATSRAPRGGMNTEAFF
TGTGCCACCAGCAGAGCGCCAAGGGGGGGAATGAACACTGAAGCTTTCTTT
>.|TRBJ2-2|TRBV7-9|.
CASSSWDENTGELFF
TGTGCCAGCAGCTCTTGGGACGAGAACACCGGGGAGCTGTTTTTT
>.|TRBJ1-1|TRBV2|.
CASSAIPNTEAFF
TGTGCCAGCAGTGCTATTCCGAACACTGAAGCTTTCTTT
>TRBD1|TRBJ1-5|TRBV7-2|.
CASCTGVGQPQHF
TGTGCCAGTTGCACAGGGGTTGGTCAGCCCCAGCATTTT
>.|TRBJ1-5|TRBV27|.
CASSLSRGGQPQHF
TGTGCCAGCAGTTTATCTAGGGGGGGTCAGCCCCAGCATTTT
>.|TRBJ1-5|TRBV6-6|.
CASSSGWGNQPQHF
TGTGCCAGCAGCTCCGGGTGGGGCAATCAGCCCCAGCATTTT
>.|TRBJ2-1|TRBV7-9|.
CASTTGGRGPRSYNEQFF
TGTGCCAGCACCACCGGGGGGCGAGGCCCACGCTCCTACAATGAGCAGTTCTTC
>.|TRBJ1-2|TRBV7-9|.
CASSLEIVGAGGYTF
TGTGCCAGCAGCTTAGAGATTGTAGGCGCGGGTGGCTACACCTTC
>.|TRBJ2-2|TRBV5-1|once
CASSPPNGGELFF
TGCGCCAGCAGCCCCCCCAACGGCGGGGAGCTGTTTTTT
>.|TRBJ2-1|TRBV30|.
CAWRATSPYNEQFF
TGTGCCTGGAGGGCGACTAGTCCGTACAATGAGCAGTTCTTC
>.|TRBJ1-6|TRBV27|.
CASSLSKERNSPLHF
TGTGCCAGCAGTTTATCGAAGGAACGGAATTCACCCCTCCACTTT
>.|TRBJ2-1|TRBV7-7|.
CASSLREGSYNEQFF
TGTGCCAGCAGCTTAAGAGAGGGATCCTACAATGAGCAGTTCTTC
>.|TRBJ2-2|TRBV7-3|.
CASSPQNTGELFF
TGTGCCAGCAGCCCCCAGAACACCGGGGAGCTGTTTTTT
>.|TRBJ1-4|TRBV4-2|.
CASSQGNGATNEKLFF
TGTGCCAGCAGCCAAGGAAACGGCGCAACTAATGAAAAACTGTTTTTT
>TRBD1|TRBJ2-7|TRBV9|.
CASSVDGTGYYEQYF
TGTGCCAGCAGCGTAGACGGGACAGGTTACTACGAGCAGTACTTC
>.|TRBJ1-5|TRBV6-5|once
CASSYGSIGQPQHF
TGTGCCAGCAGTTATGGGAGTATAGGTCAGCCCCAGCATTTT
>.|TRBJ1-5|TRBV2|.
CASRASRAGGNQPQHF
TGTGCCAGCAGGGCCTCGAGGGCGGGGGGCAATCAGCCCCAGCATTTT
>.|TRBJ1-5|TRBV4-2|.
CASSQDWSQLNQPQHF
TGTGCCAGCAGCCAAGATTGGAGCCAGCTCAATCAGCCCCAGCATTTT
>TRBD2|TRBJ2-2|TRBV4-2|.
CASSQGGSKPTGELFF
TGTGCCAGCAGCCAAGGCGGGAGCAAACCCACCGGGGAGCTGTTTTTT
>.|TRBJ2-5|TRBV18|.
CASSPPYGAETQYF
TGTGCCAGCTCACCACCTTACGGGGCAGAGACCCAGTACTTC
>.|TRBJ1-2|TRBV5-1|.
CASSLAGKEDGYTF
TGCGCCAGCAGCTTGGCAGGGAAGGAGGATGGCTACACCTTC
>TRBD2|TRBJ2-3|TRBV7-7|.
CASSRGLAGADTQYF
TGTGCCAGCAGCCGAGGACTAGCGGGAGCAGATACGCAGTATTTT
>.|TRBJ2-7|TRBV10-1|.
CASREPNGACYEQYF
TGCGCCAGCAGAGAACCAAATGGGGCATGCTACGAGCAGTACTTC
>TRBD1|TRBJ1-1|TRBV5-1|.
CASSLYKGATEAFF
TGCGCCAGCAGCTTGTACAAGGGGGCGACTGAAGCTTTCTTT
>.|TRBJ2-7|TRBV14|few
CASSRSREQYF
TGTGCCAGCAGCCGGAGTCGCGAGCAGTACTTC
>.|TRBJ1-1|TRBV28|.
CASSSFLDGNTEAFF
TGTGCCAGCAGTTCCTTTCTGGACGGGAACACTGAAGCTTTCTTT
>TRBD1|TRBJ2-1|TRBV5-5|.
CASSPGTGGYEQFF
TGTGCCAGCAGCCCGGGGACAGGGGGTTATGAGCAGTTCTTC
>.|TRBJ1-3|TRBV6-6|.
CASSYSTRAGNTIYF
TGTGCCAGCAGTTACTCGACCAGGGCTGGAAACACCATATATTTT
>.|TRBJ1-1|TRBV7-6|.
CASSLASGSEAFF
TGTGCCAGCAGCTTAGCGAGTGGCAGTGAAGCTTTCTTT
>.|TRBJ1-1|TRBV7-2|.
CASRPGYGATEAFF
TGTGCCAGCAGGCCCGGCTACGGGGCCACTGAAGCTTTCTTT
>.|TRBJ2-3|TRBV2|.
CASMGVITDTQYF
TGTGCCAGCATGGGAGTAATCACAGATACGCAGTATTTT
>.|TRBJ1-3|TRBV5-4|.
CASSLHTGRSGNTIYF
TGTGCCAGCAGCTTACATACAGGGCGCTCGGGAAACACCATATATTTT
>TRBD2|TRBJ2-7|TRBV5-6|.
CASSLGGLAVDEQYF
TGTGCCAGCAGCTTGGGGGGACTAGCGGTCGACGAGCAGTACTTC
>TRBD1|TRBJ1-1|TRBV19|.
CASSKLPGTGMNTEAFF
TGTGCCAGTAGCAAACTACCCGGGACAGGGATGAACACTGAAGCTTTCTTT
>TRBD1|TRBJ1-2|TRBV29-1|.
CSVSPGQGYGGYTF
TGCAGCGTCTCCCCGGGACAGGGATACGGTGGCTACACCTTC
>.|TRBJ1-2|TRBV19|.
CASSIGQLYGYTF
TGTGCCAGTAGTATTGGCCAGCTCTATGGCTACACCTTC
>TRBD1|TRBJ2-2|TRBV7-8|.
CASSERDRGTTGELFF
TGTGCCAGCAGCGAGCGGGACAGGGGTACCACCGGGGAGCTGTTTTTT
>.|TRBJ1-1|TRBV6-1|.
CASSGDVTEAFF
TGTGCCAGCAGTGGGGACGTAACTGAAGCTTTCTTT